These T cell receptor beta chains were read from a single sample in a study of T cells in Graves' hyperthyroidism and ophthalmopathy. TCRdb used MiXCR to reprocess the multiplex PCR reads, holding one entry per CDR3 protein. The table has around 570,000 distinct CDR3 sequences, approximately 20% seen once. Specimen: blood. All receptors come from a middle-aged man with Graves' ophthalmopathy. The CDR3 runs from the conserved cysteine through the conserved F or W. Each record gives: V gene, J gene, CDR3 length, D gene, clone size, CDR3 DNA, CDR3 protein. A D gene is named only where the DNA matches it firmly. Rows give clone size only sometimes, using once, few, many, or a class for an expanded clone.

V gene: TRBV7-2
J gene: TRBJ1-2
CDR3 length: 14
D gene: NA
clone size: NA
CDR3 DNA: TGTGCCAGCAGCTTTGGGGGGTTCGACTATGGCTACACCTTC
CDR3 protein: CASSFGGFDYGYTF

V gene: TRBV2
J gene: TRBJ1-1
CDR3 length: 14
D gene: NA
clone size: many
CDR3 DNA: TGTGCCAGCATTGGGCCCAACCAAGGCCCTGAAGCTTTCTTT
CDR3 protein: CASIGPNQGPEAFF

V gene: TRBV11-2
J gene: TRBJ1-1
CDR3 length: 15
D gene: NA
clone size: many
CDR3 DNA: TGTGCCAGCAGCTTAGATCCCCCTGGAAACACTGAAGCTTTCTTT
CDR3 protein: CASSLDPPGNTEAFF

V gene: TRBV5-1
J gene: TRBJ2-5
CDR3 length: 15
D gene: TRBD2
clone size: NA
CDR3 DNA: TGCGCCAGCAGCCCAATAGCGGGGGGTGGAGAGACCCAGTACTTC
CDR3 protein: CASSPIAGGGETQYF

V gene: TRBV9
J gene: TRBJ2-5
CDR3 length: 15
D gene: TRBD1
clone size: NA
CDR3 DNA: TGTGCCAGCAGCCCGCCAACAGGGGCCGGAGAGACCCAGTACTTC
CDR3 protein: CASSPPTGAGETQYF

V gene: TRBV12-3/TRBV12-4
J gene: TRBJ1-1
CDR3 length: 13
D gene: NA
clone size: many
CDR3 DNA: TGTGCCAGCATCGGGGACGGCCTCACTGAAGCTTTCTTT
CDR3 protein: CASIGDGLTEAFF

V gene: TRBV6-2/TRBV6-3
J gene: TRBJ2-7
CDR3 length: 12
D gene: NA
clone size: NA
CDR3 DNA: TGTGCCAGCAGTCACAGCTGGTACGAGCAGTACTTC
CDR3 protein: CASSHSWYEQYF

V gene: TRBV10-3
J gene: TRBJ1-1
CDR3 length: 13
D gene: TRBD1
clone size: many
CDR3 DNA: TGTGCCATCAGTAGACAGGGGGCCACTGAAGCTTTCTTT
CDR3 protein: CAISRQGATEAFF

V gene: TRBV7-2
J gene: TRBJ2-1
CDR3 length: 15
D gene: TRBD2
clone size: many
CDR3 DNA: TGTGCCAGCAGCTTAACACTAGCGGACGACAATGAGCAGTTCTTC
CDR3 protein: CASSLTLADDNEQFF

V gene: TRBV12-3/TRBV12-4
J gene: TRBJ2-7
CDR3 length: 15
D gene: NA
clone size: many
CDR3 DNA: TGTGCCAGCAGCCCGATGGGGGTAGCGGCCTACGAGCAGTACTTC
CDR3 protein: CASSPMGVAAYEQYF

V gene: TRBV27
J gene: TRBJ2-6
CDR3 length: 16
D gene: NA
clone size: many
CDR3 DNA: TGTGCCAGCAGTTTAAGGACACCCTCTGGGGCCAACGTCCTGACTTTC
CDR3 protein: CASSLRTPSGANVLTF

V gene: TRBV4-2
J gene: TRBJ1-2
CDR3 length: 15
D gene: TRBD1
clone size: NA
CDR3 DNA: TGTGCCAGCAGCCAAGACTGGCAGGGGGACTATGGCTACACCTTC
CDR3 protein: CASSQDWQGDYGYTF

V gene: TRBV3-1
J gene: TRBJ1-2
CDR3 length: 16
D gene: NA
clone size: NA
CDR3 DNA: TGTGCCAGCAGCCCTAAAATCGGGGGAAACGGAAAAGGCTACACCTTC
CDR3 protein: CASSPKIGGNGKGYTF

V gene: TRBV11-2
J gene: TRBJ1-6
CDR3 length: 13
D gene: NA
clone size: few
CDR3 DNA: TGTGCCAGCAGTCCAGAGAGCCTCGTCTCCCTCCACTTT
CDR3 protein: CASSPESLVSLHF

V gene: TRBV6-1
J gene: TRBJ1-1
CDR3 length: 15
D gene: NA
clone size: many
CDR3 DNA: TGTGCCAGCAGTGAAGCGGGGGGGAGATGGACTGAAGCTTTCTTT
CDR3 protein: CASSEAGGRWTEAFF

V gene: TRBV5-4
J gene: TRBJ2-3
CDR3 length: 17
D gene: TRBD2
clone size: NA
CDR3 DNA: TGTGCCAGCAGCTTGGAGACTAGCGGGCGCTTAACAGATACGCAGTATTTT
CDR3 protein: CASSLETSGRLTDTQYF

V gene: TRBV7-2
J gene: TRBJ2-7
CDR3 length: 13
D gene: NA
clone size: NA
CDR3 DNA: TGTGCCAGCAGCCGGTGGGACGGGCGCGAGCAGTACTTC
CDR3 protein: CASSRWDGREQYF

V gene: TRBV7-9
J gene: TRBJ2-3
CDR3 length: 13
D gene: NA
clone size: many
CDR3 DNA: TGTGCCAGCAGCGCCACTAGCACAGATACGCAGTATTTT
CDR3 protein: CASSATSTDTQYF

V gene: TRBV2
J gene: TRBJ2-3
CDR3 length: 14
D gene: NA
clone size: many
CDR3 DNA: TGTGCCAGCAGTGTTAGGTTACGCACAGATACGCAGTATTTT
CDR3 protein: CASSVRLRTDTQYF

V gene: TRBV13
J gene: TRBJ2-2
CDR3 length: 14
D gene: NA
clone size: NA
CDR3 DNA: TGTGCCAGCAGCTATCGCAGGAACACCGGGGAGCTGTTTTTT
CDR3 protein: CASSYRRNTGELFF

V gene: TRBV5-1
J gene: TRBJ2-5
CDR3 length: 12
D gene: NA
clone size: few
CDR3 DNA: TGCGCCAGCCTAGACTTTCAACAGACCCAGTACTTC
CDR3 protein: CASLDFQQTQYF

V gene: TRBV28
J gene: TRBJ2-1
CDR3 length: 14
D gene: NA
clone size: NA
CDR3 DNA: TGTGCCAGCAGTTTACGGATAGCGAAGCTTGAGCAGTTCTTC
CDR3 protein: CASSLRIAKLEQFF

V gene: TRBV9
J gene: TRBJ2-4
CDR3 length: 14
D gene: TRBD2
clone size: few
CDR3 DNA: TGTGCCAGCAGCGTAGCGGCTAGCGGAAACATTCAGTACTTC
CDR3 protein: CASSVAASGNIQYF

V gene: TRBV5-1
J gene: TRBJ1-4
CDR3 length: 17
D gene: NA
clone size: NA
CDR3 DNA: TGCGCCAGCAGCTTGGCAGCCGGGGGGGGTTCTAATGAAAAACTGTTTTTT
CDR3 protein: CASSLAAGGGSNEKLFF

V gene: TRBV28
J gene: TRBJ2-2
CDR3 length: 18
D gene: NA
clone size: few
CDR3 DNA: TGTGCCAGCAGTTTTCAGTTGGGGGTGCGGGAGAACACCGGGGAGCTGTTTTTT
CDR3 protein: CASSFQLGVRENTGELFF

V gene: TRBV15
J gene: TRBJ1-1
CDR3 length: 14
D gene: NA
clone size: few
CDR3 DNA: TGTGCCACCAGCAGAGGTTCGGTTGGAACTGAAGCTTTCTTT
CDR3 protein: CATSRGSVGTEAFF

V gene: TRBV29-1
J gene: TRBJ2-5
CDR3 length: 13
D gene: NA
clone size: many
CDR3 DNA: TGCAGCGTTGGAGGACAAATTGTGGAGACCCAGTACTTC
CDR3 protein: CSVGGQIVETQYF

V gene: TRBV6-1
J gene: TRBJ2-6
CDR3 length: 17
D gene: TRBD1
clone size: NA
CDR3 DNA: TGTGCCAGCAGTCGGACAGGGGTTAGTTCTGGGGCCAACGTCCTGGCTTTC
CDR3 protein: CASSRTGVSSGANVLAF

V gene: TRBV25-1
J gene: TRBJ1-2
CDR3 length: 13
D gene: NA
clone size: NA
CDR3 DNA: TGTGCCAGCAGTGGGCTGGGGGCCTATGGCTACACCTTC
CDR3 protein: CASSGLGAYGYTF

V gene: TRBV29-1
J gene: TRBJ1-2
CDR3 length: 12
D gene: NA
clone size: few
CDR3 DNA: TGCAGCGCCACCGGTGTCGGGGATGGCTACACCTTC
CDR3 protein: CSATGVGDGYTF

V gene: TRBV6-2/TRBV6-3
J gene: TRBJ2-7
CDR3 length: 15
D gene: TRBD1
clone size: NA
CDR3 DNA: TGTGCCAGCAGGCTGGGGACAGACCGAACCTACGAGCAGTACTTC
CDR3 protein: CASRLGTDRTYEQYF

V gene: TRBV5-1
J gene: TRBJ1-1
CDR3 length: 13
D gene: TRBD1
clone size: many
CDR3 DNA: TGCGCCAGCAGCTTGGAGGACAGGGGTGAAGCTTTCTTT
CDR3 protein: CASSLEDRGEAFF

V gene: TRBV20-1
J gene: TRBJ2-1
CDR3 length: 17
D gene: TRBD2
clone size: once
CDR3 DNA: TGCAGTGCTAGCCCACTAGCGGGAGGGCCCTCGGAGTATGAGCAGTTCTTC
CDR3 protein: CSASPLAGGPSEYEQFF